This paragraph reports one T cell receptor (beta chain). The antigen is unknown. The record originates from a study of cytotoxic CD8 clonotypes in ibrutinib-treated CLL. Findings and limits, study-wide: An increase in clonality occurred at ibrutinib response, followed by a return toward baseline at progression.

The CDR3 covers 15 residues. Germline CDR1 LNHDA, CDR2 SQIVND (reference sequence). V lost 9 bases and J lost 7, with 22 bases in between. Sequencing used immunoSEQ multiplex PCR; TCRdb keeps in-frame clones, though not all of them. The table records over 75,000 clones, almost 80% of them present only once. The sequencing here drew on PBMCs, taken after 12 months of ibrutinib treatment. V gene TRBV19 combines with J gene TRBJ1-5, with D perhaps TRBD1 (6 bases). The source is a human donor with chronic lymphocytic leukemia. CDR3: CASKIPLSGGQPQHF. The DNA for the CDR3 is TGTGCCAGCAAGATTCCCTTATCGGGGGGCCAGCCCCAGCATTTT.